This TCR beta chain emerged from a study of shared clonotypes between healthy human individuals. Study outcomes and limitations: Larger estimated richness was generally seen in naive subsets than in memory subsets.

Turning to this clone: The antigen remains unidentified.

V was trimmed by 7 bases and J by 5 bases, leaving 22 bases between them. The germline V gene encodes CDR1 SGHNT and CDR2 YYREEE (reference sequence). This CDR3 contains 16 residues. Donors were healthy HIV-negative adults without recently reported acute infections or vaccinations. Method: immunoSEQ multiplex PCR; TCRdb's copy keeps in-frame clones and lacks some. The sample contains approximately 700,000 clones, around 73% of which appear only once. This rearrangement joins TRBV5-4 to TRBJ2-1; no reliable D call. The sequence derives from a young woman in good health. The specimen was memory CD4+ T cells sorted from blood. Subset noted: CD45RA-negative fraction. The CDR3 protein is CASPRCPPRTNNEQFF. CDR3 in DNA: TGTGCCAGCCCCCGTTGCCCCCCTCGGACCAACAATGAGCAGTTCTTC.